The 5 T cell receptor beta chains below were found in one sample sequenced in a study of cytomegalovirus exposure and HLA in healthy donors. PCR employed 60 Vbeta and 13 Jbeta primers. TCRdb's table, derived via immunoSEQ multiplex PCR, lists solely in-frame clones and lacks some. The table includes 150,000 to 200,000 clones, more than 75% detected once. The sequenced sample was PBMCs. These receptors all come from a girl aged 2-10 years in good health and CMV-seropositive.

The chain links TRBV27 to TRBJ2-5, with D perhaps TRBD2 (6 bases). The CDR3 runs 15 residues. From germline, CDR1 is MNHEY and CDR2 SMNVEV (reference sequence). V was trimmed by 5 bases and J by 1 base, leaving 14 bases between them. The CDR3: CASSPGAGIQETQYF. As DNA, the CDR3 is TGTGCCAGCAGTCCGGGCGCGGGGATCCAAGAGACCCAGTACTTC.

The chain's CDR3 is CASSGIGEKLFF. The DNA for the CDR3 is TGTGCCAGCAGCGGCATCGGGGAAAAACTGTTTTTT. This sequence joins TRBV2 and TRBJ1-4; D is ambiguous. Germline assignment: CDR1 SNHLY and CDR2 FYNNEI. Deletions cut 6 bases from V and 8 bases from J, with 10 bases between. The CDR3 spans 12 residues.

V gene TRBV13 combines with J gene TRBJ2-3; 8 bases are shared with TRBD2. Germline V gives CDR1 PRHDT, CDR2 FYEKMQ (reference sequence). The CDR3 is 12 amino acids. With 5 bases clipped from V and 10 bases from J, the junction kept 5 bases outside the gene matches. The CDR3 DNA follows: TGTGCCAGCAGCACTGGACTAGCTGCGCAGTATTTT. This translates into CASSTGLAAQYF. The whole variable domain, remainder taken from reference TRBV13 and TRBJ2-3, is AAGVIQSPRHLIKEKRETATLKCYPIPRHDTVYWYQQGPGQDPQFLISFYEKMQSDKGSIPDRFSAQQFSDYHSELNMSSLELGDSALYFCASSTGLAAQYFGPGTRLTVL.

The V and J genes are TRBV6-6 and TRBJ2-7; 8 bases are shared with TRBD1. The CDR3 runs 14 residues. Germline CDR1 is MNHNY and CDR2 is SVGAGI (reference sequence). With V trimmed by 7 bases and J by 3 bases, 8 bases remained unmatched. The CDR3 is CASTLGTGSYEQYF. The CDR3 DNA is TGTGCCAGCACCCTGGGGACAGGAAGCTACGAGCAGTACTTC.

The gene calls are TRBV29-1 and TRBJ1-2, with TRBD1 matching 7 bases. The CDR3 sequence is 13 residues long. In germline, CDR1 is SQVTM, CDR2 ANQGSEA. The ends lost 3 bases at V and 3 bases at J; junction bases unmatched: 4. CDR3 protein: CSVETGSDYGYTF. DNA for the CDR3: TGCAGCGTTGAGACAGGGTCGGACTATGGCTACACCTTC.